A selection of T cell receptor beta chains follows, all from one sample in a study of patients and donors after allogeneic stem cell transplantation. TCRdb reprocessed the RT-PCR reads with MiXCR, giving one entry per CDR3 protein. This sample has about 960,000 distinct CDR3 sequences; roughly 18% occur once, and the top ten carry roughly 6.4%. Sequenced material: blood, either unsorted or a sorted T cell fraction (not recorded which). Receptors were obtained from a human donor who was either an allogeneic HSCT recipient or a stem cell or donor lymphocyte infusion donor (not recorded which). It is not recorded whose cells these are; they may come from a transplant donor. Both conserved end residues are part of each CDR3. Fields, in order: clone size, J gene, V gene, D gene, CDR3 protein, CDR3 DNA. A D gene is named only where the DNA matches it firmly. Clone size, where shown, is once, few, many, or a class for clones that have expanded.

abundance: .; j_gene: TRBJ2-4; v_gene: TRBV6-5; d_gene: .; CDR3aa: CASSYSPSKQNIQYF; CDR3nt: TGTGCCAGCAGTTACTCGCCTTCAAAACAAAACATTCAGTACTTC
abundance: few; j_gene: TRBJ1-1; v_gene: TRBV6-1; d_gene: .; CDR3aa: CASSRQGRLNTEAFF; CDR3nt: TGTGCCAGCAGCCGCCAGGGACGGCTGAACACTGAAGCTTTCTTT
abundance: few; j_gene: TRBJ1-1; v_gene: TRBV24-1; d_gene: .; CDR3aa: CATSTSEKTEAFF; CDR3nt: TGTGCCACCAGTACGAGTGAGAAAACTGAAGCTTTCTTT
abundance: .; j_gene: TRBJ1-6; v_gene: TRBV7-9; d_gene: .; CDR3aa: CASSLGRARSPLHF; CDR3nt: TGTGCCAGCAGCCTGGGACGGGCTCGGTCACCCCTCCACTTT
abundance: .; j_gene: TRBJ2-5; v_gene: TRBV18; d_gene: .; CDR3aa: CASSPRADRETQYF; CDR3nt: TGTGCCAGCTCACCAAGGGCGGACAGAGAGACCCAGTACTTC
abundance: .; j_gene: TRBJ2-3; v_gene: TRBV18; d_gene: TRBD2; CDR3aa: CASSPPTLAARTDTQYF; CDR3nt: TGTGCCAGCTCACCACCGACACTAGCGGCCCGCACAGATACGCAGTATTTT
abundance: .; j_gene: TRBJ1-1; v_gene: TRBV12-3/TRBV12-4; d_gene: .; CDR3aa: CASTRRGLNTEAFF; CDR3nt: TGTGCCAGCACCCGGCGGGGGTTGAACACTGAAGCTTTCTTT
abundance: few; j_gene: TRBJ2-1; v_gene: TRBV24-1; d_gene: TRBD2; CDR3aa: CATRDSGGPNEQFF; CDR3nt: TGTGCCACCAGGGACTCGGGAGGGCCCAATGAGCAGTTCTTC
abundance: .; j_gene: TRBJ1-1; v_gene: TRBV11-2; d_gene: .; CDR3aa: CASSLDHSMNTEAFF; CDR3nt: TGTGCCAGCAGCTTAGATCACAGCATGAACACTGAAGCTTTCTTT
abundance: .; j_gene: TRBJ1-5; v_gene: TRBV5-6; d_gene: .; CDR3aa: CASSANLQGLDYQPQHF; CDR3nt: TGTGCCAGCAGCGCGAACCTACAGGGTCTAGATTATCAGCCCCAGCATTTT
abundance: .; j_gene: TRBJ1-1; v_gene: TRBV6-2/TRBV6-3; d_gene: TRBD1; CDR3aa: CASSLTGPVRRNTEAFF; CDR3nt: TGTGCCAGCAGCTTGACAGGGCCTGTTCGAAGGAACACTGAAGCTTTCTTT
abundance: many; j_gene: TRBJ1-3; v_gene: TRBV12-3/TRBV12-4; d_gene: .; CDR3aa: CASSLSVQGGDTIYF; CDR3nt: TGTGCCAGCAGTTTATCGGTACAGGGTGGCGACACCATATATTTT
abundance: few; j_gene: TRBJ2-7; v_gene: TRBV29-1; d_gene: .; CDR3aa: CSVEGRGAYEQYF; CDR3nt: TGCAGCGTTGAAGGGAGGGGCGCCTACGAGCAGTACTTC
abundance: .; j_gene: TRBJ2-7; v_gene: TRBV3-1; d_gene: TRBD2; CDR3aa: CASSQGTSGGEQYF; CDR3nt: TGTGCCAGCAGCCAGGGGACTAGCGGTGGGGAGCAGTACTTC
abundance: .; j_gene: TRBJ1-5; v_gene: TRBV12-3/TRBV12-4; d_gene: .; CDR3aa: CASTPNAGSNQPQHF; CDR3nt: TGTGCCAGCACCCCCAACGCGGGGAGCAATCAGCCCCAGCATTTT
abundance: .; j_gene: TRBJ2-1; v_gene: TRBV9; d_gene: .; CDR3aa: CASSSSDSGSYNEQFF; CDR3nt: TGTGCCAGCAGCTCCTCTGATAGCGGCTCCTACAATGAGCAGTTCTTC
abundance: few; j_gene: TRBJ2-2; v_gene: TRBV27; d_gene: .; CDR3aa: CASSFFSQGHTGELFF; CDR3nt: TGTGCCAGCAGTTTTTTTAGCCAGGGGCACACCGGGGAGCTGTTTTTT
abundance: .; j_gene: TRBJ2-2; v_gene: TRBV6-1; d_gene: .; CDR3aa: CASSEGTVGELFF; CDR3nt: TGTGCCAGCAGTGAGGGGACTGTCGGGGAGCTGTTTTTT
abundance: .; j_gene: TRBJ1-4; v_gene: TRBV9; d_gene: .; CDR3aa: CASSPFQGKGEKLFF; CDR3nt: TGTGCCAGCAGCCCTTTCCAGGGCAAGGGTGAAAAACTGTTTTTT
abundance: few; j_gene: TRBJ1-3; v_gene: TRBV7-2; d_gene: .; CDR3aa: CASSLDAGNTIYF; CDR3nt: TGTGCCAGCAGCTTAGATGCAGGAAACACCATATATTTT
abundance: few; j_gene: TRBJ1-1; v_gene: TRBV12-3/TRBV12-4; d_gene: .; CDR3aa: CASRTVMNTEAFF; CDR3nt: TGTGCCAGCAGAACGGTGATGAACACTGAAGCTTTCTTT
abundance: .; j_gene: TRBJ1-1; v_gene: TRBV3-1; d_gene: .; CDR3aa: CASSQASRRMMNTEAFF; CDR3nt: TGTGCCAGCAGCCAGGCGTCCCGAAGAATGATGAACACTGAAGCTTTCTTT
abundance: .; j_gene: TRBJ2-7; v_gene: TRBV12-3/TRBV12-4; d_gene: .; CDR3aa: CASSLGQGLRQQYF; CDR3nt: TGTGCCAGCAGTTTGGGCCAGGGTTTACGTCAGCAGTACTTC
abundance: .; j_gene: TRBJ2-1; v_gene: TRBV12-3/TRBV12-4; d_gene: TRBD2; CDR3aa: CASFVRPPGLAGDEQFF; CDR3nt: TGTGCCAGCTTCGTACGGCCACCGGGACTAGCGGGGGATGAGCAGTTCTTC
abundance: .; j_gene: TRBJ1-2; v_gene: TRBV4-2; d_gene: .; CDR3aa: CASSQDLGRPYGYTF; CDR3nt: TGTGCCAGCAGCCAAGATTTGGGGCGCCCCTATGGCTACACCTTC
abundance: few; j_gene: TRBJ2-7; v_gene: TRBV5-4; d_gene: TRBD1; CDR3aa: CASSGTDRESEQYF; CDR3nt: TGTGCCAGCAGCGGAACGGACAGGGAGTCCGAGCAGTACTTC
abundance: many; j_gene: TRBJ2-3; v_gene: TRBV10-3; d_gene: .; CDR3aa: CAISGQGTDTQYF; CDR3nt: TGTGCCATCAGTGGACAGGGCACAGATACGCAGTATTTT
abundance: .; j_gene: TRBJ2-3; v_gene: TRBV5-1; d_gene: TRBD2; CDR3aa: CASSQSGSPPDTQYF; CDR3nt: TGCGCCAGCAGCCAAAGCGGGAGTCCGCCAGATACGCAGTATTTT
abundance: few; j_gene: TRBJ1-2; v_gene: TRBV7-2; d_gene: .; CDR3aa: CASSLTQHGYTF; CDR3nt: TGTGCCAGCAGCTTAACACAACATGGCTACACCTTC
abundance: few; j_gene: TRBJ2-3; v_gene: TRBV25-1; d_gene: .; CDR3aa: CASSESGRTSTDTQYF; CDR3nt: TGTGCCAGCAGTGAGTCGGGGCGCACTAGCACAGATACGCAGTATTTT
abundance: .; j_gene: TRBJ2-3; v_gene: TRBV10-3; d_gene: TRBD2; CDR3aa: CATRTSNTDTQYF; CDR3nt: TGTGCCACCCGGACTAGCAACACAGATACGCAGTATTTT
abundance: .; j_gene: TRBJ2-1; v_gene: TRBV7-2; d_gene: .; CDR3aa: CASSPTQMEVEQFF; CDR3nt: TGTGCCAGCAGCCCCACACAAATGGAAGTTGAGCAGTTCTTC
abundance: few; j_gene: TRBJ1-2; v_gene: TRBV19; d_gene: .; CDR3aa: CASNEGGFSGYTF; CDR3nt: TGTGCCAGTAACGAGGGAGGATTTTCTGGCTACACCTTC
abundance: .; j_gene: TRBJ1-1; v_gene: TRBV9; d_gene: .; CDR3aa: CASSVEGAHTEAFF; CDR3nt: TGTGCCAGCAGCGTAGAAGGGGCCCACACTGAAGCTTTCTTT
abundance: few; j_gene: TRBJ1-2; v_gene: TRBV5-1; d_gene: TRBD1; CDR3aa: CASSSTGTGISWYGYTF; CDR3nt: TGCGCCAGCAGCTCCACCGGGACAGGTATCTCGTGGTATGGCTACACCTTC
abundance: .; j_gene: TRBJ1-1; v_gene: TRBV28; d_gene: .; CDR3aa: CASKPRRTEAFF; CDR3nt: TGTGCCAGCAAGCCCCGACGGACTGAAGCTTTCTTT